This TCR beta chain was recorded in a study of T cells in Graves' hyperthyroidism and ophthalmopathy. Trimming removed 7 bases at V and 1 base at J, with 25 bases between. The CDR3 has 18 amino acids. The germline CDR1 and CDR2 sequences are SGHVT and SQSDAQ. Authors of the study amplified TCR beta CDR3 regions from RNA transcripts. The TCR CDR3 first-round RT-PCR relied on the HTBI primer set. TCRdb analysed the multiplex PCR reads with MiXCR anew, one entry per CDR3 protein. The sample shows approximately 510,000 distinct CDR3 sequences, less than 25% of them seen only once. Not enrolled were patients with uncontrolled infection, other autoimmune disease, pregnancy or lactation.

The sequence derives from a man younger than 30 with Graves' hyperthyroidism. V usage is TRBV7-4 and J usage is TRBJ2-5; a possible D gene is TRBD2 (6 bases). The sample taken for sequencing was blood. The CDR3 loop is CASIKPGDGRRCQETQYF. The CDR3 nucleotides are TGTGCCAGCATCAAACCCGGGGACGGGAGAAGGTGCCAAGAGACCCAGTACTTC.